The 12 T cell receptor beta chains below were found in one sample sequenced in a study of T cell responses to AZD1222 COVID-19 vaccine. The method was immunoSEQ multiplex PCR; TCRdb's version includes in-frame clones alone and lacks a portion of them. The sample yields 150,000 to 200,000 clones, about nine tenths seen once. Material: peripheral blood, obtained on day 0 of AZD1222 vaccination. These receptors all stem from an adult in good health.

This chain uses TRBV27 with TRBJ2-7, with 8 bases lining up with TRBD1. The V gene's germline CDR1 is MNHEY and CDR2 SMNVEV (reference sequence). Germline trimming cut 4 bases from V and 4 bases from J; bases unmatched to any gene: 12. The CDR3 length is 16 residues. CDR3 protein: CASSYDQGAHIYEQYF. In DNA form, the CDR3 reads TGTGCCAGCAGTTACGACCAGGGGGCGCATATTTACGAGCAGTACTTC.

CDR3 in DNA: TGTGCCTGGAGTGGGGGGGGGCAGGCTTTCTTT. Its translation: CAWSGGGQAFF. This rearrangement joins TRBV30 to TRBJ1-1; perhaps TRBD1 as D (6 bases). CDR1 GTSNPN and CDR2 SVGIG come from the germline V gene (reference sequence). The CDR3 has 11 amino acids. The germline V and J ends were trimmed by 1 base and 11 bases, with 11 bases remaining between them.

The V and J genes are TRBV11-2 and TRBJ2-1; D remains unclear. The CDR3 totals 15 residues. Trimming shortened V by 0 bases and J by 2 bases, and 8 bases separated the two germline ends. Germline CDR1 SGHAT, CDR2 FQNNGV. DNA of the CDR3: TGTGCCAGCAGCTTAGATGTGGGCCCCTACAATGAGCAGTTCTTC. Translation gives CASSLDVGPYNEQFF.

The chain carries TRBV6-6 and TRBJ1-2; tentatively, D is TRBD1 (5 bases). V was pared by 6 bases and J by 8 bases, with 19 bases between. This CDR3 comprises 14 residues. CDR1 and CDR2 from the germline V gene are MNHNY and SVGAGI (reference sequence). The CDR3 here is CASRSGEGPSGYTF. As DNA, the CDR3 is TGTGCCAGCAGGTCTGGGGAGGGGCCGAGCGGCTACACCTTC.

This rearrangement joins TRBV2 to TRBJ1-3; 8 bases align to TRBD1. The germline gives CDR1 SNHLY, CDR2 FYNNEI. This CDR3 is 20 amino acids long. V trimming: 0 bases; J trimming: 2 bases; junction bases outside the gene matches: 15. CDR3 in amino acids: CASSEARRPGGRYPGNTIYF. The CDR3 DNA reads TGTGCCAGCAGTGAAGCGCGTCGGCCAGGGGGCCGGTATCCTGGAAACACCATATATTTT.

The chain carries TRBV28 and TRBJ2-1; TRBD2 might be the D (6 bases). Trimming removed 6 bases from V and 12 bases from J, with 24 bases in between. The CDR3 is 15 amino acids. Germline lookup yields CDR1 MDHEN and CDR2 SYDVKM. CDR3 protein: CASREGRRGRRAQFF. The CDR3 coding sequence is TGTGCCAGCAGGGAGGGTCGGCGGGGACGGAGGGCGCAGTTCTTC.

This chain links TRBV11-3 with TRBJ2-3; TRBD1 might be the D (5 bases). The CDR3 loop spans 13 amino acids. Germline V CDR1 and CDR2: SGHNT, YENEEA. V lost 6 bases and J 2 bases, leaving 9 bases between the germline ends. Here the CDR3 reads CASSGADTDTQYF. The DNA of the CDR3 is TGTGCCAGCAGTGGGGCAGACACAGATACGCAGTATTTT. Based on the CDR3 plus reference TRBV11-3 and TRBJ2-3, the full variable domain is EAGVVQSPRYKIIEKKQPVAFWCNPISGHNTLYWYLQNLGQGPELLIRYENEEAVDDSQLPKDRFSAERLKGVDSTLKIQPAELGDSAVYLCASSGADTDTQYFGPGTRLTVL.

The chain is built from TRBV30 and TRBJ1-2, with TRBD1 identical over 10 bases. This CDR3 spans 15 amino acids. Germline CDR1 GTSNPN, CDR2 SVGIG (reference sequence). After removal of 8 bases from V and 4 bases from J, the junction contained 13 bases not matched to a gene. The DNA for the CDR3 is TGTGCCGGTTCCCGGGACAGGGGACCCGCCTATGGCTACACCTTC. Translating gives CAGSRDRGPAYGYTF.

In DNA form, the CDR3 reads TGTGCCAGCATCCTAACGGGAATATTGAACACTGAAGCTTTCTTT. Translated: CASILTGILNTEAFF. The chain employs TRBV7-2 and TRBJ1-1; D call uncertain. CDR1 SGHTA and CDR2 FQGNSA come from the germline V gene. The V end was cut by 7 bases, the J end by 0 bases, with 15 bases between. This CDR3 is 15 amino acids long.

V is TRBV11-2 and J is TRBJ1-1, with 7 nucleotides matching TRBD1. From germline, CDR1 is SGHAT and CDR2 FQNNGV. V shed 6 bases, J shed 1 base, and the junction held 11 bases outside the gene matches. The CDR3 consists of 16 residues. CDR3 in DNA: TGTGCCAGCAGGCGACTTTCGGCAGGGGGGAACACTGAAGCTTTCTTT. This encodes CASRRLSAGGNTEAFF.

This clone was recorded a few times. This chain uses TRBV6-5 with TRBJ1-1, with D possibly being TRBD1 (5 bases). In germline, CDR1 is MNHEY, CDR2 SVGAGI. V dropped 6 bases and J dropped 8 bases, with 16 bases sitting between them. The length of the CDR3 is 13 residues. DNA of the CDR3: TGTGCCAGCAGCCTCGGGCCACAGGTGGAAGCTTTCTTT. Its translation is CASSLGPQVEAFF.

This chain joins TRBV6-4 and TRBJ2-3; TRBD1 might be the D (5 bases). The CDR3 loop spans 19 amino acids. Per germline, CDR1 MRHNA and CDR2 SNTAGT. Trimming cost V 2 bases and J 1 base, with 22 bases left between them. CDR3 loop: CASSDPDSRNGGRTDTQYF. CDR3 sequence (DNA): TGTGCCAGCAGTGACCCAGACAGTCGAAACGGTGGGCGCACAGATACGCAGTATTTT.